This T cell receptor (beta chain) stems from a study of cytomegalovirus exposure and HLA in healthy donors. V shed 4 bases and J shed 3 bases, with 16 bases lying between them. CDR3 length: 16 amino acids. Germline CDR1 reads SNHLY; CDR2 reads FYNNEI. The repertoire was sequenced with immunoSEQ multiplex PCR; TCRdb's copy has only in-frame clones and lacks some. Of approximately 280,000 clones listed, approximately 88% are singletons. The V and J genes are TRBV2 and TRBJ2-1, with D tentatively TRBD2 (7 bases). Source material: PBMCs. The TCR originated in a woman between 18 and 29 years old in good health and CMV-seronegative. CDR3: CASSAPRGADYNEQFF. CDR3 coding DNA: TGTGCCAGCAGTGCCCCTCGGGGGGCGGACTACAATGAGCAGTTCTTC.